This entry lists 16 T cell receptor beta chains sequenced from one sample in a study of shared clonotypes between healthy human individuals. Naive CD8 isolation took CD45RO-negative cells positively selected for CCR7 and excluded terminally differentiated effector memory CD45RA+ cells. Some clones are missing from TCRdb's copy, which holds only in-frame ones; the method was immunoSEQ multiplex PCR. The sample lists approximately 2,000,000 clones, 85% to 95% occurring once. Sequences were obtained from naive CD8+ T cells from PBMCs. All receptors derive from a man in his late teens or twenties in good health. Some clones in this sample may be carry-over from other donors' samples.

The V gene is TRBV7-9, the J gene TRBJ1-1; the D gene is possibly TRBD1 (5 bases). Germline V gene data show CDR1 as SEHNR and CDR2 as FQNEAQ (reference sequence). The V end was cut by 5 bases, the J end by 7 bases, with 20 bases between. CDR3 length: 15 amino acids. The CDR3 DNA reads TGTGCCAGCAGCCATCCAGGAATAGGACACCTTGAAGCTTTCTTT. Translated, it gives CASSHPGIGHLEAFF.

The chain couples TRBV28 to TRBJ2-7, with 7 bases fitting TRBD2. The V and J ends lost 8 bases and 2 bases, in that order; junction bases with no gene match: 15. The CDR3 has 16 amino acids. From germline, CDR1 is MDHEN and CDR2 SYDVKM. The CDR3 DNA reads TGTGCCAGCTCTTTAAGTTGGGGGGAGGGAACCTACGAGCAGTACTTC. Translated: CASSLSWGEGTYEQYF.

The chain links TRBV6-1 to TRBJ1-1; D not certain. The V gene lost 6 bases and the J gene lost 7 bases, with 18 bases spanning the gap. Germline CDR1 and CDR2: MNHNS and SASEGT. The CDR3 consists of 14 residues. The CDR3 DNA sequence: TGTGCCAGCAGCCTCACGGGCCCCCGGGGTGAAGCTTTCTTT. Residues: CASSLTGPRGEAFF.

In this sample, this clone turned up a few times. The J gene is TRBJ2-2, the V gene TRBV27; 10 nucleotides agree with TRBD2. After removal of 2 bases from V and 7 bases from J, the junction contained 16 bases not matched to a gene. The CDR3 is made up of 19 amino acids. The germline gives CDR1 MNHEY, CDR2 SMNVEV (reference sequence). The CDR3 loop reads CASSLGLAGAGRVGGELFF. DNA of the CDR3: TGTGCCAGCAGTTTAGGGCTAGCGGGAGCGGGCCGGGTTGGCGGGGAGCTGTTTTTT.

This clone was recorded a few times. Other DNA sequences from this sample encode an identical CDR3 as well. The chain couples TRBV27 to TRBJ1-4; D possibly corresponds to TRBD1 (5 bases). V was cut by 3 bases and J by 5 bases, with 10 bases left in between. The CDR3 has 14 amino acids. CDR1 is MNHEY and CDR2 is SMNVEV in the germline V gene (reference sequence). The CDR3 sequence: CASSFGGSNEKLFF. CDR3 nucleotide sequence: TGTGCCAGCAGTTTCGGGGGATCGAATGAAAAACTGTTTTTT. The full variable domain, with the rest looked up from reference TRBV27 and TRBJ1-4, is EAQVTQNPRYLITVTGKKLTVTCSQNMNHEYMSWYRQDPGLGLRQIYYSMNVEVTDKGDVPEGYKVSRKEKRNFPLILESPSPNQTSLYFCASSFGGSNEKLFFGSGTQLSVL.

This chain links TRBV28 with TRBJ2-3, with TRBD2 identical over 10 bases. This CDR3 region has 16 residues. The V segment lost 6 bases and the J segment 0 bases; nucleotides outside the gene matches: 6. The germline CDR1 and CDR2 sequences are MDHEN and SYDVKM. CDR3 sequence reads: CASRALAGISTDTQYF. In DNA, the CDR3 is TGTGCCAGCAGGGCACTAGCGGGGATTAGCACAGATACGCAGTATTTT. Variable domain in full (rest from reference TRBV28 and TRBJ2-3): DVKVTQSSRYLVKRTGEKVFLECVQDMDHENMFWYRQDPGLGLRLIYFSYDVKMKEKGDIPEGYSVSREKKERFSLILESASTNQTSMYLCASRALAGISTDTQYFGPGTRLTVL.

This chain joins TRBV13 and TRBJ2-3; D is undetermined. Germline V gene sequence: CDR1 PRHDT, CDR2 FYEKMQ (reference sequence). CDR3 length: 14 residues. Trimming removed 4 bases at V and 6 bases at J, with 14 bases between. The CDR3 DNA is TGTGCCAGCAGCTCCCTCTCTAGTGCCGATACGCAGTATTTT. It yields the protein CASSSLSSADTQYF.

In DNA form, the CDR3 reads TGTGCCAGCAGTTCCGTCGGGGGGGCTGTAATGAACACTGAAGCTTTCTTT. Protein product: CASSSVGGAVMNTEAFF. The V and J genes are TRBV27 and TRBJ1-1; possibly TRBD1 for D (6 bases). The CDR3 is made up of 17 amino acids. Trimming shortened V by 4 bases and J by 0 bases, and 18 bases separated the two germline ends. The germline CDR1 and CDR2 sequences are MNHEY and SMNVEV (reference sequence).

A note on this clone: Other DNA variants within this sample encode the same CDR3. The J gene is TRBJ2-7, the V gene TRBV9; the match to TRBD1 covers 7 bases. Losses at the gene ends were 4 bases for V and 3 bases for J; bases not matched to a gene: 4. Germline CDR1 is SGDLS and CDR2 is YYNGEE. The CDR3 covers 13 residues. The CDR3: CASSNRDSYEQYF. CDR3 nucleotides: TGTGCCAGCAGCAATCGGGACAGCTACGAGCAGTACTTC.

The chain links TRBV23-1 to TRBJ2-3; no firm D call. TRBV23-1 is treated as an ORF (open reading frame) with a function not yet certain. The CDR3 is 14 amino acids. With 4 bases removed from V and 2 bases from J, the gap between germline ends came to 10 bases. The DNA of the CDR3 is TGCGCCAGCAGTCCGACACGACACACAGATACGCAGTATTTT. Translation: CASSPTRHTDTQYF.

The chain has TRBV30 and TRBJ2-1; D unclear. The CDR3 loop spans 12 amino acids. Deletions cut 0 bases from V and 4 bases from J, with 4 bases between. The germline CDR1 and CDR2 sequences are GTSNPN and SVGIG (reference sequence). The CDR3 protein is CAWSVVYNEQFF. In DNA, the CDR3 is TGTGCCTGGAGTGTAGTTTACAATGAGCAGTTCTTC.

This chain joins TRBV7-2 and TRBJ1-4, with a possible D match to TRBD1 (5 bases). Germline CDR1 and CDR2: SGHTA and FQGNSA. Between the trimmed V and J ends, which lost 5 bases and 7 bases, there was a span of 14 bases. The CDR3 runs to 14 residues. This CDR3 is CASSLPGTVEKLFF. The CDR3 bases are TGTGCCAGCAGCCTTCCCGGGACTGTTGAAAAACTGTTTTTT.

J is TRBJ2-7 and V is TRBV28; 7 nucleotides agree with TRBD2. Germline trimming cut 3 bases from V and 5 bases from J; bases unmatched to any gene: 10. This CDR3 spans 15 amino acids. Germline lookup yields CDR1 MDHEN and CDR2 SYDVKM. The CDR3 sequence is CASSFFGGRANEQYF. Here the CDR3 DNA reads TGTGCCAGCAGTTTTTTCGGGGGGAGGGCAAACGAGCAGTACTTC.

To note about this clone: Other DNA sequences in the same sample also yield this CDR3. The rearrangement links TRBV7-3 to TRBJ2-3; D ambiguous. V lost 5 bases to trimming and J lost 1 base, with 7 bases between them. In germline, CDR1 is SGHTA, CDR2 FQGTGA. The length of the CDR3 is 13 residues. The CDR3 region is CASSPLGTDTQYF. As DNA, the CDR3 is TGTGCCAGCAGCCCCCTAGGCACAGATACGCAGTATTTT.

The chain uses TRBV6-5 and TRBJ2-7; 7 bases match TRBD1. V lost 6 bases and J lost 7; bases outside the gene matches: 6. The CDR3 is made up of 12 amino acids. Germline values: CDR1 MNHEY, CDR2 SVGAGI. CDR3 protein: CASRYGTAEQYF. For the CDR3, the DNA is TGTGCCAGCAGATACGGGACAGCAGAGCAGTACTTC.

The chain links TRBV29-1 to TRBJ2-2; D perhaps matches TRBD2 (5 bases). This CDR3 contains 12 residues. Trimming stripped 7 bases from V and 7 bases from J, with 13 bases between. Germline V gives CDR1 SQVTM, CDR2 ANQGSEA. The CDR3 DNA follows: TGCAGCGCGGGGATCGATTTCGGGGAGCTGTTTTTT. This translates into CSAGIDFGELFF.